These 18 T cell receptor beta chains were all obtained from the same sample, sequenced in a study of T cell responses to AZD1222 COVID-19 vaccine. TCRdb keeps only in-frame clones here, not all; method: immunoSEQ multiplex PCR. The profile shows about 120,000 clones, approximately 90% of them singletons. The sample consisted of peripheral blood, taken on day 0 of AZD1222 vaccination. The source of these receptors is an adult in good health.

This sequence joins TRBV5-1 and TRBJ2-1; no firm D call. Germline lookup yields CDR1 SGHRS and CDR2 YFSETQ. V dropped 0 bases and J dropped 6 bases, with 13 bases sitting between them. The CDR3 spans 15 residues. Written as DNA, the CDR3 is TGCGCCAGCAGCTTGGGGCAGCTTTCTGGCAATGAGCAGTTCTTC. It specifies CASSLGQLSGNEQFF.

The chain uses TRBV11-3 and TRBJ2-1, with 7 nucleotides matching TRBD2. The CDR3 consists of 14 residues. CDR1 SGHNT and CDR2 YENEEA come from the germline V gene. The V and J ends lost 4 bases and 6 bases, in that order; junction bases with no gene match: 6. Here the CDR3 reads CASSSGLDGNEQFF. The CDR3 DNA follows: TGTGCCAGCAGCTCCGGACTAGATGGCAATGAGCAGTTCTTC.

This CDR3 is CASSAPGWDSPLHF. In DNA, the CDR3 is TGTGCCAGTAGTGCCCCGGGCTGGGATTCACCCCTCCACTTT. The chain employs TRBV19 and TRBJ1-6; D not resolved. The CDR3 loop spans 14 amino acids. The germline gives CDR1 LNHDA, CDR2 SQIVND (reference sequence). V shed 5 bases and J shed 8 bases, with 13 bases lying between them.

This CDR3 is CASSPELPGGGTGELFF. CDR3 in DNA: TGTGCCAGCAGTCCTGAGCTTCCGGGTGGTGGGACCGGGGAGCTGTTTTTT. The chain joins TRBV28 to TRBJ2-2; D is undetermined. Germline CDR1 is MDHEN and CDR2 is SYDVKM. This CDR3 is 17 amino acids long. Deletions cut 5 bases from V and 5 bases from J, with 21 bases between.

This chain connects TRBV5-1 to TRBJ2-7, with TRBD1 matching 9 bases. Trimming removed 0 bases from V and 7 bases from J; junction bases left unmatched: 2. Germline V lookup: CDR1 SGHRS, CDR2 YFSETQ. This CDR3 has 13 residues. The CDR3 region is CASSLGQGDEQYF. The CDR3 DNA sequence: TGCGCCAGCAGCTTGGGACAGGGGGATGAGCAGTACTTC.

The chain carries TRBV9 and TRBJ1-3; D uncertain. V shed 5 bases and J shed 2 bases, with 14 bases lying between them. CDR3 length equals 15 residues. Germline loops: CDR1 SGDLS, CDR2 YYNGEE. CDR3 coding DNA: TGTGCCAGCAGTCCCGAGGGTGTTCCTGGAAACACCATATATTTT. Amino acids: CASSPEGVPGNTIYF.

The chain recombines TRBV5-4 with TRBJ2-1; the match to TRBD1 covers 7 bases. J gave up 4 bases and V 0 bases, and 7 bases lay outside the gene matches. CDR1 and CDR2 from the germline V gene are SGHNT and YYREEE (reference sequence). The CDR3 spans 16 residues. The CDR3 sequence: CASSLVGGSPYNEQFF. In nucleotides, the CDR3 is TGTGCCAGCAGCTTGGTAGGGGGCTCCCCTTACAATGAGCAGTTCTTC.

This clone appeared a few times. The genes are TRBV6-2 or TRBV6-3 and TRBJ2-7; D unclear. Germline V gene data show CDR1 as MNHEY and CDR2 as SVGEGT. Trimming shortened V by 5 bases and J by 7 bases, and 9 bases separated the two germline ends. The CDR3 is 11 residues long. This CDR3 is CASSGRWEQYF. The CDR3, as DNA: TGTGCCAGCAGTGGACGTTGGGAGCAGTACTTC.

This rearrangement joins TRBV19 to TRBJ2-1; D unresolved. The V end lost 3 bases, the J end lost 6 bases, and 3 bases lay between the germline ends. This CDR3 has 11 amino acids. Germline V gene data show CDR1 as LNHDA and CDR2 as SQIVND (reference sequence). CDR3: CASSIRNEQFF. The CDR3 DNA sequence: TGTGCCAGTAGTATTCGCAATGAGCAGTTCTTC.

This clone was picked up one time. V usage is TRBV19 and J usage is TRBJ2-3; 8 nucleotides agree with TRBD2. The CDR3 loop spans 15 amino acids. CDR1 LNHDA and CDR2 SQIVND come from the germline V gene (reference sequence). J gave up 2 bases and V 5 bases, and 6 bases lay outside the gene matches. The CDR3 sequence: CASSVLAESTDTQYF. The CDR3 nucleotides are TGTGCCAGTAGTGTACTAGCGGAGTCCACAGATACGCAGTATTTT. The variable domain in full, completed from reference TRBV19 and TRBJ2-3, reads DGGITQSPKYLFRKEGQNVTLSCEQNLNHDAMYWYRQDPGQGLRLIYYSQIVNDFQKGDIAEGYSVSREKKESFPLTVTSAQKNPTAFYLCASSVLAESTDTQYFGPGTRLTVL.

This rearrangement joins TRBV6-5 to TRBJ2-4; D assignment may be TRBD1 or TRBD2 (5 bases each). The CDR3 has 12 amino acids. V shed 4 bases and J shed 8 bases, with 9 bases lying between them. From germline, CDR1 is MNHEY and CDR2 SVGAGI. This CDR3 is CASSSPGHIQYF. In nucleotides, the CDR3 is TGTGCCAGCAGTTCTCCGGGACACATTCAGTACTTC.

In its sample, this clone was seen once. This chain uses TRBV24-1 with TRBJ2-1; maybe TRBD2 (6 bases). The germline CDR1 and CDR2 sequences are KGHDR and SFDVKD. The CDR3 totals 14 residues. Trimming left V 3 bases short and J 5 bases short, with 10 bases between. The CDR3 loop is CATSDVTGDNEQFF. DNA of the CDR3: TGTGCCACCAGTGATGTGACGGGAGACAATGAGCAGTTCTTC.

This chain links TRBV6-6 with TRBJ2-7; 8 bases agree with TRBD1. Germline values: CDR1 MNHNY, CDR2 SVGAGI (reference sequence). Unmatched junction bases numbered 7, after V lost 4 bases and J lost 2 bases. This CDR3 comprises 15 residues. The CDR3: CASSWEAGGTYEQYF. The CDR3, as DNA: TGTGCCAGCAGTTGGGAGGCAGGGGGCACCTACGAGCAGTACTTC.

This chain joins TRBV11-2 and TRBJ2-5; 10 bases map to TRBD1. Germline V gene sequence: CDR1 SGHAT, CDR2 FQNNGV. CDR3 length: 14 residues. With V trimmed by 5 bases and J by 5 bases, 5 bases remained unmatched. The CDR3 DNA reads TGTGCCAGCAGCCCGACAGGGGGCGAGGAGACCCAGTACTTC. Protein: CASSPTGGEETQYF.

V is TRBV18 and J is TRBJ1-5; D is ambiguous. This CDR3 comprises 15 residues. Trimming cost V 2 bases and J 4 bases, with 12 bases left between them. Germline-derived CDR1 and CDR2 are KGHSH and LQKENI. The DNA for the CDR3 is TGTGCCAGCTCACCATCGTCAGGCTTGAATCAGCCCCAGCATTTT. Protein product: CASSPSSGLNQPQHF.

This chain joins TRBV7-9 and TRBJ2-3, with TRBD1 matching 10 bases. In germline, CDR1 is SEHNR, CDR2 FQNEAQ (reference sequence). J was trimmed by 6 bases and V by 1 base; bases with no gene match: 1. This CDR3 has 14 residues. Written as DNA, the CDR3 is TGTGCCAGCAGCTTAGGACAGGGGGCCGATACGCAGTATTTT. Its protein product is CASSLGQGADTQYF. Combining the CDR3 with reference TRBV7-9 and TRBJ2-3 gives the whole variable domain DTGVSQNPRHKITKRGQNVTFRCDPISEHNRLYWYRQTLGQGPEFLTYFQNEAQLEKSRLLSDRFSAERPKGSFSTLEIQRTEQGDSAMYLCASSLGQGADTQYFGPGTRLTVL.

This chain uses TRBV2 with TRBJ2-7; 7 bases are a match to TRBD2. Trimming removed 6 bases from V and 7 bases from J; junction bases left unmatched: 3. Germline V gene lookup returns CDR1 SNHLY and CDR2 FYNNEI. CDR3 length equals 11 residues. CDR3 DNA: TGTGCCAGCAGGTGGGGAGGGGAGCAGTACTTC. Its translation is CASRWGGEQYF.

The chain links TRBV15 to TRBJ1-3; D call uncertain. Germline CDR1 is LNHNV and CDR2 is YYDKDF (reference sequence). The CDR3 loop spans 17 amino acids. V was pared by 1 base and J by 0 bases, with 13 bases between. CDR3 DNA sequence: TGTGCCACCAGCAGAGTGGTGGGAGGCAACTCTGGAAACACCATATATTTT. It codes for CATSRVVGGNSGNTIYF.